These 20 T cell receptor beta chains were all obtained from the same sample, sequenced in a study of T-cell memory formation after mild COVID-19. TCRdb itself ran the 5' RACE reads through MiXCR, one entry per CDR3 protein. The profile shows 290,000 or so distinct CDR3 sequences, roughly a fifth of them singletons. Specimen: PBMCs or a T cell subset sorted from them (not recorded which). The receptors stem from a man aged 18 to 29 who had mild COVID-19 (a few samples of this study predate the infection). Cell type and time point are not known.

The chain recombines TRBV6-1 with TRBJ1-1; tentative D call: TRBD1 (5 bases). The V gene's germline CDR1 is MNHNS and CDR2 SASEGT. The CDR3 has 11 residues. V dropped 7 bases and J dropped 6 bases, with 9 bases sitting between them. The CDR3 bases are TGTGCCAGCATACCGGGGGCTGAAGCTTTCTTT. It specifies CASIPGAEAFF.

J is TRBJ2-7 and V is TRBV7-9; weak D call: TRBD2 (5 bases). The CDR3 is made up of 13 amino acids. Germline V lookup: CDR1 SEHNR, CDR2 FQNEAQ (reference sequence). The ends were cut back, 1 base at V and 4 bases at J, with 8 bases in the middle. The CDR3, as DNA: TGTGCCAGCAGCTTAGGTCCGGGATACGAGCAGTACGTC. Translation gives CASSLGPGYEQYV.

This clonotype was seen a handful of times. This rearrangement joins TRBV11-2 to TRBJ1-6; D is unresolved. Trimming took 5 bases from V and 7 from J, leaving 15 bases between them. The CDR3 has 15 residues. From germline, CDR1 is SGHAT and CDR2 FQNNGV. The CDR3 bases are TGTGCCAGCAGCCCCACACGGGTCACCAATTCACCCCTCCACTTT. Translating gives CASSPTRVTNSPLHF.

This chain uses TRBV19 with TRBJ2-7; no clear D gene. V gave up 2 bases and J gave up 2 bases, with 10 bases separating them. CDR1 is LNHDA, CDR2 SQIVND, per germline (reference sequence). The CDR3 runs to 14 residues. The CDR3 here is CASSIKTGPYEQYF. In DNA, the CDR3 is TGTGCCAGTAGTATAAAGACGGGCCCCTACGAGCAGTACTTC.

The J gene is TRBJ1-4, the V gene TRBV6-6; TRBD1 matches 7 bases. CDR3 length equals 15 residues. The V gene's germline CDR1 is MNHNY and CDR2 SVGAGI (reference sequence). V was pared by 5 bases and J by 3 bases, with 6 bases of the junction left unmatched. The CDR3 bases are TGTGCCAGCAGTGCCACAGGGGCAGCTAATGAAAAACTGTTTTTT. Residues: CASSATGAANEKLFF.

In nucleotides, the CDR3 is TGTGCCAGCAGCACGTTCAGCGGCGCGGGCACAGATACGCAGTATTTT. Translated: CASSTFSGAGTDTQYF. The chain combines TRBV21-1 with TRBJ2-3; the listed D gene, TRBD1, was not tested against the DNA. TRBV21-1 is a recognized pseudogene. The CDR3 contains 16 residues.

The V call is TRBV6-2 or TRBV6-3, the J call TRBJ2-4, with D possibly TRBD2 on 6 matching bases. Trimming took 4 bases from V and 12 from J, leaving 19 bases between them. The germline gives CDR1 MNHEY, CDR2 SVGEGT. The CDR3 consists of 14 residues. The CDR3 DNA reads as TGTGCCAGCAGTTCAATAGTATACCGGGACTCTCAGTACTTC. This sequence encodes CASSSIVYRDSQYF.

This clonotype was observed many times. The J gene is TRBJ2-2, the V gene TRBV5-1; the D is unclear. Trimming removed 2 bases from V and 0 bases from J, with 14 bases in between. The CDR3 is 17 amino acids. Germline CDR1 SGHRS, CDR2 YFSETQ. The DNA for the CDR3 is TGCGCCAGCAGCTTTGGCGTCAACCCTGCGAACACCGGGGAGCTGTTTTTT. It specifies CASSFGVNPANTGELFF.

V usage is TRBV4-1 and J usage is TRBJ2-1; D not certain. CDR3 length: 11 residues. V lost 2 bases to trimming and J lost 16 bases, with 12 bases between them. Germline CDR1 MGHRA, CDR2 YSYEKL. As DNA, the CDR3 is TGCGCCAGCAGCCAACTCGGGTTGCTTTTCTTC. Protein sequence: CASSQLGLLFF.

This clonotype occurred a few times. The CDR3 nucleotides read TGTGCCAGCTCAACGGTTGATTGGGACAGGGACTACGAGCAGTACTTC. The encoded protein is CASSTVDWDRDYEQYF. The chain employs TRBV18 and TRBJ2-7; TRBD1 aligns across 9 bases. The CDR3 loop spans 16 amino acids. Germline V gene data show CDR1 as KGHSH and CDR2 as LQKENI. V shed 5 bases, J shed 3 bases, and the junction held 11 bases outside the gene matches.

This chain joins TRBV21-1 and TRBJ2-2; no DNA check was done on the table's D call, TRBD2. TRBV21-1 is deemed a pseudogene. The CDR3 spans 16 residues. As DNA, the CDR3 is TGTGCCAAGGGGACGCGACTAGCGGGGCCCACCGGGGAGCTGTTTTTT. Translated, it gives CAKGTRLAGPTGELFF.

A few counts support this clonotype. The CDR3 is CASSRGVSGDTQYF. The CDR3 region has the DNA TGTGCCAGCAGCCGGGGGGTATCCGGGGATACGCAGTATTTT. The J gene is TRBJ2-3, the V gene TRBV12-3 or TRBV12-4; 7 bases are a match to TRBD2. The junction had 9 bases not matched to a gene; V was cut back by 6 bases and J by 6 bases. The CDR3 runs to 14 residues.

This rearrangement joins TRBV5-6 to TRBJ2-7, with D maybe TRBD2 (5 bases). V was pared by 3 bases and J by 0 bases, with 19 bases between. Germline-derived CDR1 and CDR2 are SGHDT and YYEEEE. The CDR3 sequence is 17 residues long. The CDR3 protein is CASSSPRRTLSSYEQYF. The CDR3 coding sequence is TGTGCCAGCAGCTCCCCCAGGAGGACTCTGAGCTCCTACGAGCAGTACTTC.

The chain uses TRBV2 and TRBJ2-5; the D is unclear. Looked up from germline, CDR1 is SNHLY and CDR2 is FYNNEI. The CDR3 spans 11 residues. V was pared by 7 bases and J by 5 bases, with 8 bases between. The CDR3 loop reads CASTIRETQYF. The CDR3 DNA sequence: TGTGCCAGCACCATAAGGGAGACCCAGTACTTC.

This clonotype has only a few counts. V is TRBV7-9 and J is TRBJ2-1; D remains ambiguous. This CDR3 is built from 17 residues. V lost 5 bases, J lost 5 bases, and 22 bases lay in between. The germline V gene encodes CDR1 SEHNR and CDR2 FQNEAQ (reference sequence). For the CDR3, the DNA is TGTGCCAGCAGCCCCAACGGACGACTGCGCCAGGACAATGAGCAGTTCTTC. Translated: CASSPNGRLRQDNEQFF. Full variable domain (missing parts from reference TRBV7-9 and TRBJ2-1): DTGVSQNPRHKITKRGQNVTFRCDPISEHNRLYWYRQTLGQGPEFLTYFQNEAQLEKSRLLSDRFSAERPKGSFSTLEIQRTEQGDSAMYLCASSPNGRLRQDNEQFFGPGTRLTVL.

The gene calls are TRBV5-1 and TRBJ2-1; 10 positions match TRBD2. J gave up 10 bases and V 3 bases, and 4 bases lay outside the gene matches. The CDR3 is 13 residues long. The germline CDR1 and CDR2 sequences are SGHRS and YFSETQ. The CDR3 region has the DNA TGCGCCAGCAGCTCTGGACTAGCGGACGAGCAGTTCTTC. It encodes CASSSGLADEQFF. Drawing the rest from reference TRBV5-1 and TRBJ2-1, the complete variable domain is KAGVTQTPRYLIKTRGQQVTLSCSPISGHRSVSWYQQTPGQGLQFLFEYFSETQRNKGNFPGRFSGRQFSNSRSEMNVSTLELGDSALYLCASSSGLADEQFFGPGTRLTVL.

In its sample, this clonotype was seen a few times. The genes are TRBV5-1 and TRBJ2-7; the D gene is possibly TRBD2 (5 bases). V dropped 0 bases and J dropped 7 bases, with 11 bases sitting between them. There are 13 residues in the CDR3. Germline CDR1 is SGHRS and CDR2 is YFSETQ. The CDR3 spells CASSLAPGGEQYF. Here the CDR3 DNA reads TGCGCCAGCAGCTTGGCCCCAGGAGGTGAGCAGTACTTC.

V usage is TRBV24-1 and J usage is TRBJ2-5; D not certain. Trimming shortened V by 3 bases and J by 5 bases, and 9 bases separated the two germline ends. This CDR3 comprises 13 residues. From germline, CDR1 is KGHDR and CDR2 SFDVKD. The CDR3 is CATSDENRETQYF. CDR3 nucleotide sequence: TGTGCCACCAGTGATGAGAATCGCGAGACCCAGTACTTC.

The genes are TRBV10-3 and TRBJ1-6, with D perhaps matching TRBD1 (6 bases). Germline assignment: CDR1 ENHRY and CDR2 SYGVKD. The CDR3 is made up of 14 amino acids. Between the trimmed V and J ends, which lost 3 bases and 9 bases, there was a span of 12 bases. Written as DNA, the CDR3 is TGTGCCATCAGTGACCCGGGAGGGGGTTCACCCCTCCACTTT. Its translation: CAISDPGGGSPLHF.

This clonotype was observed a handful of times. J is TRBJ2-3 and V is TRBV4-3, with a possible D match to TRBD2 (5 bases). Trimming removed 2 bases from V and 5 bases from J, with 17 bases in between. This CDR3 spans 16 amino acids. CDR1 is LGHNA and CDR2 is YSLEER in the germline V gene. The CDR3 bases are TGCGCCAGCAGCCAAACTAGGATGGTTATGGGAGATACGCAGTATTTT. This gives the protein CASSQTRMVMGDTQYF.